Listed here are 17 T cell receptor beta chains from one sample, sequenced in a study of T-cell reconstitution after alpha-beta-depleted transplantation in children. TCRbeta library preparation incorporated unique molecular identifiers. From the PCR reads, TCRdb called clonotypes with MiXCR, one entry per CDR3 protein. Among approximately 290,000 distinct CDR3 sequences listed, around a tenth were seen once. Source: peripheral blood, taken 180 days after TCRalphabeta/CD19-depleted stem cell transplant. The receptors here all came from a male patient aged 2 to 9 who had a stem cell transplant for chronic granulomatous disease, so the T cells may come from the graft donor.

Only a few counts were recorded for this clonotype. The chain carries TRBV12-3 or TRBV12-4 and TRBJ2-1, with a weak D call TRBD1 (6 bases). V dropped 6 bases and J dropped 4 bases, with 16 bases sitting between them. The CDR3 is 15 residues long. The chain's CDR3 is CASSQLQGPYNEQFF. In nucleotides, the CDR3 is TGTGCCAGCAGCCAATTACAGGGACCTTACAATGAGCAGTTCTTC.

This clonotype was seen at least ten times. The V gene is TRBV4-1, the J gene TRBJ2-5; 11 bases are a match to TRBD2. The trim removed 8 bases at V and 2 bases at J, leaving 4 bases unmatched. This CDR3 region has 14 residues. The germline CDR1 and CDR2 sequences are MGHRA and YSYEKL. The CDR3 reads CASGLAGGQETQYF. CDR3 DNA sequence: TGCGCCAGCGGTCTAGCGGGAGGTCAAGAGACCCAGTACTTC.

This clonotype was recorded at least ten times. The V gene is TRBV28, the J gene TRBJ2-1; D not resolved. V was trimmed by 5 bases and J by 5 bases, leaving 7 bases between them. The CDR3 sequence is 12 residues long. Germline V gene lookup returns CDR1 MDHEN and CDR2 SYDVKM. The chain's CDR3 is CASSLPNNEQFF. The CDR3 DNA is TGTGCCAGCAGTCTTCCGAACAATGAGCAGTTCTTC.

There are many counts of this clonotype. The chain recombines TRBV5-1 with TRBJ1-5; 12 nucleotides match TRBD1. The germline V gene has CDR1 SGHRS and CDR2 YFSETQ. V dropped 4 bases and J dropped 1; count of bases not matched to a gene: 12. This CDR3 has 19 residues. The CDR3 sequence: CASSTPGQGASRSNQPQHF. Written as DNA, the CDR3 is TGCGCCAGCAGCACGCCGGGACAGGGGGCAAGTAGGAGCAATCAGCCCCAGCATTTT.

This clonotype occurred many times. This chain connects TRBV20-1 to TRBJ2-5, with a weak D call TRBD2 (6 bases). The CDR3 spans 11 residues. Germline loops: CDR1 DFQATT, CDR2 SNEGSKA (reference sequence). Trimming took 6 bases from V and 5 from J, leaving 10 bases between them. CDR3 residues: CSAAGRETQYF. CDR3 sequence (DNA): TGCAGTGCGGCGGGACGGGAGACCCAGTACTTC.

V is TRBV11-1 and J is TRBJ2-4; D call uncertain. The CDR3 loop spans 14 amino acids. The V and J ends lost 5 bases and 0 bases respectively, with 8 bases between them. Germline V gene sequence: CDR1 SGHAT, CDR2 FQDESV (reference sequence). The CDR3 loop is CASSAWTAKNIQYF. The CDR3 nucleotides are TGTGCCAGCAGCGCCTGGACAGCCAAAAACATTCAGTACTTC.

This clonotype showed up many times. The chain links TRBV12-3 or TRBV12-4 to TRBJ2-1; D tentatively fits TRBD1 or TRBD2 (5 bases each). Trimming pared 1 base from V and 10 bases from J, leaving 11 bases between. The CDR3 has 13 amino acids. CDR3 sequence reads: CASSLGRGWEQFF. The DNA of the CDR3 is TGTGCCAGCAGTTTAGGCCGGGGCTGGGAGCAGTTCTTC.

This clonotype was counted ten times or more. V is TRBV5-1 and J is TRBJ2-4, with D maybe TRBD2 (6 bases). The CDR3 totals 15 residues. V lost 4 bases to trimming and J lost 1 base, with 12 bases between them. Germline values: CDR1 SGHRS, CDR2 YFSETQ. The CDR3 is CASSGTLGAKNIQYF. The CDR3 nucleotides are TGCGCCAGCAGCGGGACTTTGGGGGCCAAAAACATTCAGTACTTC.

At least ten counts were recorded for this clonotype. The chain carries TRBV11-2 and TRBJ1-5; 7 bases fit TRBD1. The CDR3 spans 16 residues. The V segment lost 0 bases and the J segment 9 bases; nucleotides outside the gene matches: 11. Germline V CDR1 and CDR2: SGHAT, FQNNGV. Here the CDR3 reads CASSLESGQAPGPQHF. In DNA form, the CDR3 reads TGTGCCAGCAGCTTAGAAAGCGGACAGGCGCCCGGGCCCCAGCATTTT.

In this sample, this clonotype turned up many times. This chain connects TRBV9 to TRBJ2-2; D is unclear. Trimming left V 0 bases short and J 6 bases short, with 6 bases between. Germline lookup yields CDR1 SGDLS and CDR2 YYNGEE. The CDR3 sequence is 13 residues long. CDR3 residues: CASSVAGPGELFF. The CDR3 coding sequence is TGTGCCAGCAGCGTAGCAGGCCCCGGGGAGCTGTTTTTT.

This clonotype came up many times. CDR3 sequence: CATSNRGVESPLHF. DNA of the CDR3: TGTGCCACATCAAACCGGGGAGTGGAATCACCCCTCCACTTT. The chain joins TRBV19 to TRBJ1-6; the D is unclear. Deletions cut 10 bases from V and 10 bases from J, with 20 bases between. The germline V gene has CDR1 LNHDA and CDR2 SQIVND (reference sequence). There are 14 residues in the CDR3.

This clonotype has more than one count but fewer than ten. J is TRBJ1-1 and V is TRBV28, with TRBD1 matching over 8 bases. V was clipped by 5 bases and J by 0 bases; unmatched bases: 2. This CDR3 region has 14 residues. Per germline, CDR1 MDHEN and CDR2 SYDVKM. In nucleotides, the CDR3 is TGTGCCAGCAGTCCAGGGGGCTTGAACACTGAAGCTTTCTTT. It yields the protein CASSPGGLNTEAFF. Using reference TRBV28 and TRBJ1-1 for the parts outside the CDR3, the full variable domain is DVKVTQSSRYLVKRTGEKVFLECVQDMDHENMFWYRQDPGLGLRLIYFSYDVKMKEKGDIPEGYSVSREKKERFSLILESASTNQTSMYLCASSPGGLNTEAFFGQGTRLTVV.

This clonotype was found many times. V gene TRBV29-1 combines with J gene TRBJ2-7; D perhaps matches TRBD1 (5 bases). The germline V gene has CDR1 SQVTM and CDR2 ANQGSEA. This CDR3 contains 12 residues. Trimming removed 5 bases at V and 2 bases at J, with 10 bases between. The CDR3 bases are TGCAGCGTTAATCAAGGGGCCTACGAGCAGTACTTC. Its protein product is CSVNQGAYEQYF.

There are many counts of this clonotype. This sequence joins TRBV2 and TRBJ1-1; D gene unclear. V lost 8 bases, J lost 0 bases, and 16 bases lay in between. The germline V gene has CDR1 SNHLY and CDR2 FYNNEI. CDR3 length: 15 residues. The CDR3 protein is CASGRIGNLNTEAFF. The DNA of the CDR3 is TGTGCCAGCGGAAGGATTGGAAACTTGAACACTGAAGCTTTCTTT.

The sample holds many counts of this clonotype. The J gene is TRBJ2-7, the V gene TRBV11-2; no firm D call. Deletions cut 1 base from V and 1 base from J, with 8 bases between. Germline CDR1 and CDR2: SGHAT and FQNNGV. CDR3 length: 14 residues. CDR3 in DNA: TGTGCCAGCAGCTTAGCTCACAGATCCTACGAGCAGTACTTC. Its translation: CASSLAHRSYEQYF.

As regards this clonotype: A much more abundant neighbour one base away suggests this may be a read error. The J gene is TRBJ1-1, the V gene TRBV6-1, with D uncertain. The germline CDR1 and CDR2 sequences are MNHNS and SASEGT. The CDR3 loop spans 11 amino acids. Trimming shortened V by 4 bases and J by 4 bases, and 4 bases separated the two germline ends. The CDR3 region is CASSGFTEAFF. The CDR3 bases are TGTGCCAGCAGTGGGTTCACTGAAGCTTTCTTT.

This clonotype was recorded many times. The J gene is TRBJ2-5, the V gene TRBV5-1; 12 bases are a match to TRBD2. Germline V gene sequence: CDR1 SGHRS, CDR2 YFSETQ. Losses at the gene ends were 3 bases for V and 0 bases for J; bases not matched to a gene: 3. This CDR3 has 16 residues. The CDR3 coding sequence is TGCGCCAGCAGCTCGACTAGCGGGAGACACCAAGAGACCCAGTACTTC. This gives the protein CASSSTSGRHQETQYF.